This T cell receptor (beta chain) is drawn from a study of blood T cells in healthy people across ages. Study-wide findings and caveats: Across the age range, TCR beta diversity per million T cells fell in a roughly linear way.

A second PCR, run for roughly 7 to 11 cycles, used a sample-barcoded 5' primer plus a J-beta primer mix. Each CDR3 protein gets one entry after TCRdb re-called the 5' RACE reads with MiXCR. Among around 620,000 distinct CDR3 sequences, 25% to 30% were seen once, and the ten largest hold around 20%. Note on this clonotype: Its antigen is not identified.

The CDR3 length is 13 residues. CDR1 and CDR2 from the germline V gene are LGHDT and YNNKEL (reference sequence). V was clipped by 5 bases and J by 7 bases; unmatched bases: 6. The specimen sequenced was blood. The chain couples TRBV3-1 to TRBJ1-1; the match to TRBD1 covers 8 bases. This receptor was obtained from a woman aged 70-85 years in good health. Here the CDR3 reads CASSSGGKVEAFF. The CDR3 DNA sequence: TGTGCCAGCAGCTCAGGGGGCAAAGTTGAAGCTTTCTTT.